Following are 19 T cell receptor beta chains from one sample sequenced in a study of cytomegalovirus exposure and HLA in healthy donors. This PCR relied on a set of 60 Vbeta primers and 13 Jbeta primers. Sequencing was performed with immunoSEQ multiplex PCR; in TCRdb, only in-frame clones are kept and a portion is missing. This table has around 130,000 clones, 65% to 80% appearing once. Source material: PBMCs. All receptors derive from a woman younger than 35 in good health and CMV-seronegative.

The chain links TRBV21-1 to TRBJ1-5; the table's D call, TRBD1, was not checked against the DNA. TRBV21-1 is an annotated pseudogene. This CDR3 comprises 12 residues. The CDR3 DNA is TGTGCCAACCGGGACAGGAATCAGCCCCAGCATTTT. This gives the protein CANRDRNQPQHF.

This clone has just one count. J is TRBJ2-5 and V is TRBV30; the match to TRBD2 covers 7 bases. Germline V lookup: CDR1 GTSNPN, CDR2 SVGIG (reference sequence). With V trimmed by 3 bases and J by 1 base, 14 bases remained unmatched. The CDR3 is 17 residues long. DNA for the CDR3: TGTGCCTGGAGGAAAAGAGGAGCTAGCGGACCCCAAGAGACCCAGTACTTC. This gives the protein CAWRKRGASGPQETQYF.

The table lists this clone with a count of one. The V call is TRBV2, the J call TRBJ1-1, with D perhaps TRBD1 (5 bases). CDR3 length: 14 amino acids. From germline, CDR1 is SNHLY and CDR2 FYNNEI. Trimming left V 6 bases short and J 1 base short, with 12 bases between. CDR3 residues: CASRPGIENTEAFF. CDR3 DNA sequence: TGTGCCAGCAGGCCAGGGATAGAGAACACTGAAGCTTTCTTT.

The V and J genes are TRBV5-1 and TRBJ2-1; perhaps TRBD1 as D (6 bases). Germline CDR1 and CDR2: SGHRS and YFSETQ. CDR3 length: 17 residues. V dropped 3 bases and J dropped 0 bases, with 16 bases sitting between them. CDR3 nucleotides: TGCGCCAGCAGCTCGGGCCCGGACAGAAGCTCCTACAATGAGCAGTTCTTC. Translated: CASSSGPDRSSYNEQFF.

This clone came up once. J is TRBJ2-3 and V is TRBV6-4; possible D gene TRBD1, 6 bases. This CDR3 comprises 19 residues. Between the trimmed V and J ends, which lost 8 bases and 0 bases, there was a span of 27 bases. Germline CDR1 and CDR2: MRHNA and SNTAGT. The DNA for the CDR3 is TGTGCCAGCCTAAAAATACAGGGAAGCAGACTCTATAGCACAGATACGCAGTATTTT. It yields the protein CASLKIQGSRLYSTDTQYF.

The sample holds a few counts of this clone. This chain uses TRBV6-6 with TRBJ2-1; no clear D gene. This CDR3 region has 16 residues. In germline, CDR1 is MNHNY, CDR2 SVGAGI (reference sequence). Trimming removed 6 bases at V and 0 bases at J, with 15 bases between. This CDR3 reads CASSHMTESSYNEQFF. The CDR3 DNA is TGTGCCAGCAGCCACATGACGGAGAGCTCCTACAATGAGCAGTTCTTC.

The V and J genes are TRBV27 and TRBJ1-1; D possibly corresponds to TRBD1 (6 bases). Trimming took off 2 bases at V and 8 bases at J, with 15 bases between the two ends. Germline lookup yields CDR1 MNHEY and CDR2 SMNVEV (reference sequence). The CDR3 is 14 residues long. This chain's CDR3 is CASSLRIQGGEAFF. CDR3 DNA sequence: TGTGCCAGCAGTTTAAGGATACAGGGTGGAGAAGCTTTCTTT.

The CDR3 DNA sequence: TGTGCCAGCAGTGGGACAGTCATCAATCAGCCCCAGCATTTT. Translated: CASSGTVINQPQHF. The J gene is TRBJ1-5, the V gene TRBV6-1, with D possibly being TRBD1 (6 bases). V was shortened by 4 bases and J by 3 bases, with 10 bases between the two germline ends. Germline loops: CDR1 MNHNS, CDR2 SASEGT. CDR3 length equals 14 residues.

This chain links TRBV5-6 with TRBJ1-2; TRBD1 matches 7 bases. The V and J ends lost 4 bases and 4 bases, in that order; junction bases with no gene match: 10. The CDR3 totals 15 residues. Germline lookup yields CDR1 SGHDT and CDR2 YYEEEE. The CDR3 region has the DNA TGTGCCAGCAGCCAATATCCAGGGGGTACCTATGGCTACACCTTC. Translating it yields CASSQYPGGTYGYTF.

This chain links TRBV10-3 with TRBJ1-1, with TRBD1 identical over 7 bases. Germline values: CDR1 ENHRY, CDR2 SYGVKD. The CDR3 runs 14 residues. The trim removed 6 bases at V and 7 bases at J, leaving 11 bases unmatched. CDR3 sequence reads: CAISSAGGENEAFF. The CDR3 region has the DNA TGTGCCATCAGCTCCGCAGGGGGAGAGAATGAAGCTTTCTTT.

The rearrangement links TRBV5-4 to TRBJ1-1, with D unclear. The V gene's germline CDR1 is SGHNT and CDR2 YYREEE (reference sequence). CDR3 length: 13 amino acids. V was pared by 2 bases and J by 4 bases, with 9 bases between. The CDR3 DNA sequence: TGTGCCAGCAGCTTACCCGGGTTCACTGAAGCTTTCTTT. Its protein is CASSLPGFTEAFF.

CDR3 DNA: TGTGCCAGCAGCGCGGGAGATGGTACGCAGTATTTT. This translates into CASSAGDGTQYF. This chain connects TRBV7-9 to TRBJ2-3, with 7 positions matching TRBD2. The CDR3 loop spans 12 amino acids. The V gene end was trimmed by 5 bases and the J gene end by 8 bases; junction bases not matched to a gene: 4. Per germline, CDR1 SEHNR and CDR2 FQNEAQ (reference sequence).

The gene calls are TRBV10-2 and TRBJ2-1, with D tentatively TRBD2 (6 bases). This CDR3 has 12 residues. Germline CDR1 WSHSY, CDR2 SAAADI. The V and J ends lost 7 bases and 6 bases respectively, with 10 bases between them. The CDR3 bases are TGCGCCAGCACAGAAGCGGGCAATGAGCAGTTCTTC. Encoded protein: CASTEAGNEQFF.

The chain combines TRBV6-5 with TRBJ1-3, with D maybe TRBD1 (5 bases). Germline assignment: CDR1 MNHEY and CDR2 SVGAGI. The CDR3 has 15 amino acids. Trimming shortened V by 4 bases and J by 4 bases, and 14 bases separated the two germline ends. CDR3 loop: CASSSLTAFGNTIYF. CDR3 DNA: TGTGCCAGCAGTTCCCTGACAGCGTTCGGAAACACCATATATTTT.

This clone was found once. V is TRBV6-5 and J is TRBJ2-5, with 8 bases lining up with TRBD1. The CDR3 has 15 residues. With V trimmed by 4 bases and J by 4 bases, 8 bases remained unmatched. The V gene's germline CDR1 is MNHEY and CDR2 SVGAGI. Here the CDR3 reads CASSSPTGVGETQYF. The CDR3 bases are TGTGCCAGCAGTTCCCCGACAGGGGTTGGAGAGACCCAGTACTTC.

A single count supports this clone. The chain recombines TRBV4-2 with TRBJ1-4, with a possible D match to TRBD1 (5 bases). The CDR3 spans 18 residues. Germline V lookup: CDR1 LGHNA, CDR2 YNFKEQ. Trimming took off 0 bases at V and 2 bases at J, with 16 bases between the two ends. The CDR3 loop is CASSQDPGFVGTNEKLFF. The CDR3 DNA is TGTGCCAGCAGCCAAGATCCAGGGTTCGTCGGGACTAATGAAAAACTGTTTTTT.

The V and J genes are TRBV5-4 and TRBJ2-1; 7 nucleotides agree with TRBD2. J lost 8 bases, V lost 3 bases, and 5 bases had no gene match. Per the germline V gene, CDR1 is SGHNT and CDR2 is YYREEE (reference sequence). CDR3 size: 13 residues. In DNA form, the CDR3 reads TGTGCCAGCAGCTGGGGACTACAGGATGAGCAGTTCTTC. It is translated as CASSWGLQDEQFF.

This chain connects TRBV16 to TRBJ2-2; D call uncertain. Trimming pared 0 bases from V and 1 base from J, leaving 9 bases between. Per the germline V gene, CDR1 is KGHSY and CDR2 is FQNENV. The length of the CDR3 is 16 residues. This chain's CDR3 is CASSQSETMNTGELFF. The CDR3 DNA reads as TGTGCCAGCAGCCAATCAGAGACAATGAACACCGGGGAGCTGTTTTTT.

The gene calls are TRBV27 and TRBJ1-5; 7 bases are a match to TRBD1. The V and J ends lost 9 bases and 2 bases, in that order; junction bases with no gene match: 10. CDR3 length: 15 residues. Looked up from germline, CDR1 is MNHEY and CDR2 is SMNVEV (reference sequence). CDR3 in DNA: TGTGCCAGGTCGACAGGGAGGAGCGGCAATCAGCCCCAGCATTTT. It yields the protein CARSTGRSGNQPQHF.